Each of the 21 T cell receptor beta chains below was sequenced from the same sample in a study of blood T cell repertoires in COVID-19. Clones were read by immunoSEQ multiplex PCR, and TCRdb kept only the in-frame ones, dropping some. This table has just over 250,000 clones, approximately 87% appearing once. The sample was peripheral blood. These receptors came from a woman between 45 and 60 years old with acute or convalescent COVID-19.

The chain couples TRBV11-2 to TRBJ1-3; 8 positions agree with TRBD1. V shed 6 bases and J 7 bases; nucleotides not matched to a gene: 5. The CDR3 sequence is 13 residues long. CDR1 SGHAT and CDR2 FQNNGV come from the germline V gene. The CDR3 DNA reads TGTGCCAGCAGTCTGGACAGGGAGAACACCATATATTTT. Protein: CASSLDRENTIYF.

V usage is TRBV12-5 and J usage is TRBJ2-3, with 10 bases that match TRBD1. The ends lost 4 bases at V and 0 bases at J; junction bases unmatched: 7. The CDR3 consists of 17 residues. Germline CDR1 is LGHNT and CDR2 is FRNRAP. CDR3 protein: CASGSDRGAYSTDTQYF. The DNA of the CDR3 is TGTGCTAGTGGTTCGGACAGGGGGGCTTATAGCACAGATACGCAGTATTTT.

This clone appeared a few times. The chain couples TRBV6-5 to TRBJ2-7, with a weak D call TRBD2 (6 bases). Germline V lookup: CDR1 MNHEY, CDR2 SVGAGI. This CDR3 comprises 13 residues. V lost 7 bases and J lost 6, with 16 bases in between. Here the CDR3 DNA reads TGTGCCAGCAACCCCCGGCGGGGTGCCGAGCAGTACTTC. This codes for CASNPRRGAEQYF.

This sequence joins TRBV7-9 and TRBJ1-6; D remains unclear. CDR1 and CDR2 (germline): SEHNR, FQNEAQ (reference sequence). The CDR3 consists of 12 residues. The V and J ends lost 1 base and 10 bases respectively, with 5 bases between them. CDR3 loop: CASSLVQSPLHF. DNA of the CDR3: TGTGCCAGCAGCTTAGTCCAATCACCCCTCCACTTT.

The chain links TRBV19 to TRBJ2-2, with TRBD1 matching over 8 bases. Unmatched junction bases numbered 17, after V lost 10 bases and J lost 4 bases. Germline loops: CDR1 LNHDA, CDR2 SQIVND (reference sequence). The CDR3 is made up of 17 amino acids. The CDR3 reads CATRDRSLLLGTGELFF. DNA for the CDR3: TGTGCCACCAGGGACAGGTCGCTTTTATTGGGCACCGGGGAGCTGTTTTTT.

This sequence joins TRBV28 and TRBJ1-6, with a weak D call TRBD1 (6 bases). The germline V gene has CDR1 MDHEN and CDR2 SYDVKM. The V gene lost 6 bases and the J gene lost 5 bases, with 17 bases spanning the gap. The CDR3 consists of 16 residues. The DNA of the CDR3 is TGTGCCAGCAGAACCCAAGAGGGGGTTCATAATTCACCCCTCCACTTT. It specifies CASRTQEGVHNSPLHF.

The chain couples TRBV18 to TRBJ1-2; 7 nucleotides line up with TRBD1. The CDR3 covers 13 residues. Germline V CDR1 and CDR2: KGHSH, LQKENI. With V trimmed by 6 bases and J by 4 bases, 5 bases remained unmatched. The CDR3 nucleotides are TGTGCCAGCTCGCCGACAGGGCGCTATGGCTACACCTTC. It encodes CASSPTGRYGYTF.

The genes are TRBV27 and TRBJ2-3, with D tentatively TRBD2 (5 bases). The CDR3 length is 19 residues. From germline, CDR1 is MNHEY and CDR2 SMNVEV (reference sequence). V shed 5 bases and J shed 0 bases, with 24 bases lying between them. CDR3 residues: CASSGALGGRAESTDTQYF. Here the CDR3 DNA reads TGTGCCAGCAGTGGTGCCCTTGGAGGTAGAGCGGAGAGCACAGATACGCAGTATTTT.

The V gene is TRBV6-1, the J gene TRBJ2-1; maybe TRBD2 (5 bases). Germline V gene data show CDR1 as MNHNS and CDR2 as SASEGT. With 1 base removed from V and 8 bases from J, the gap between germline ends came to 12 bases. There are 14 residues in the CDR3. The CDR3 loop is CASSEGVGRDEQFF. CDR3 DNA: TGTGCCAGCAGTGAAGGAGTAGGGCGGGATGAGCAGTTCTTC.

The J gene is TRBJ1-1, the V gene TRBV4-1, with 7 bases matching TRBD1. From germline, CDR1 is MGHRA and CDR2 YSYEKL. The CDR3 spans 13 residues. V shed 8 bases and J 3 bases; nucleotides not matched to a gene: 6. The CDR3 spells CASGPDRDTEAFF. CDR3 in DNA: TGCGCCAGCGGTCCCGACAGGGACACTGAAGCTTTCTTT.

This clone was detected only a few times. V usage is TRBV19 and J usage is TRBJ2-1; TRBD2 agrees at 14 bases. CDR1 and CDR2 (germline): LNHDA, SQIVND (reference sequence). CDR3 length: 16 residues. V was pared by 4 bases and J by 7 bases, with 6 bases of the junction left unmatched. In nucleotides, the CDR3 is TGTGCCAGTAGTAGGGGGACTAGCGGGAGATTAAATGAGCAGTTCTTC. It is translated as CASSRGTSGRLNEQFF. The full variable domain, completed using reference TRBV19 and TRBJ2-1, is DGGITQSPKYLFRKEGQNVTLSCEQNLNHDAMYWYRQDPGQGLRLIYYSQIVNDFQKGDIAEGYSVSREKKESFPLTVTSAQKNPTAFYLCASSRGTSGRLNEQFFGPGTRLTVL.

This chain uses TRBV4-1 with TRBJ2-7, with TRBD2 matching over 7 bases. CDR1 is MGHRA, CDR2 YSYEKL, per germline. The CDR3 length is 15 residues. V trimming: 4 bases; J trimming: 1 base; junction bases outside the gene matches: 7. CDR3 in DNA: TGCGCCAGCAGCCTTTTAGCGGGTAGTTCCTACGAGCAGTACTTC. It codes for CASSLLAGSSYEQYF.

CDR3: CASSLARTGEGTEAFF. For the CDR3, the DNA is TGTGCCAGCAGCTTGGCCCGGACAGGGGAAGGGACTGAAGCTTTCTTT. The chain couples TRBV5-5 to TRBJ1-1; TRBD1 matches at 9 bases. The CDR3 contains 16 residues. The germline V gene has CDR1 SGHKS and CDR2 YYEKEE (reference sequence). The trim removed 0 bases at V and 5 bases at J, leaving 8 bases unmatched. Looking up the rest from reference TRBV5-5 and TRBJ1-1 gives the full variable domain: DAGVTQSPTHLIKTRGQQVTLRCSPISGHKSVSWYQQVLGQGPQFIFQYYEKEERGRGNFPDRFSARQFPNYSSELNVNALLLGDSALYLCASSLARTGEGTEAFFGQGTRLTVV.

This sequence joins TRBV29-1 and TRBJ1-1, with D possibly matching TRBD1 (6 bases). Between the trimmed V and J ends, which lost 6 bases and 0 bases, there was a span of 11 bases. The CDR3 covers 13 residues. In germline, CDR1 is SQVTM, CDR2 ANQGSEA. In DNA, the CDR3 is TGCAGCGTCCGGGGACACATGAACACTGAAGCTTTCTTT. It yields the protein CSVRGHMNTEAFF.

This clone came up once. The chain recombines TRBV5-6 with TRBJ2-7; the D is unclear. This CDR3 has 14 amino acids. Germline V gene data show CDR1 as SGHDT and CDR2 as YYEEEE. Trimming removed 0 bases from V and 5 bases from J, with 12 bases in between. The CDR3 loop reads CASSLESGFHEQYF. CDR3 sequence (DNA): TGTGCCAGCAGCTTGGAATCCGGGTTCCACGAGCAGTACTTC.

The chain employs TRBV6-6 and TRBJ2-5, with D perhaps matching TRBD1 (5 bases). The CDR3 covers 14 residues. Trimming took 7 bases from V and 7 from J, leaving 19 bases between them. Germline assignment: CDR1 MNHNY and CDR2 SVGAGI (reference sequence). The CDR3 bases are TGTGCCAGCACCGAAGTAGGGGCCCCGGGGACCCAGTACTTC. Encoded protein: CASTEVGAPGTQYF.

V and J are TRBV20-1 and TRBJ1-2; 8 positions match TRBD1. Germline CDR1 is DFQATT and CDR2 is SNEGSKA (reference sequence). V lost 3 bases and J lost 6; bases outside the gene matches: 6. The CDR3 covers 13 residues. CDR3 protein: CSASPGGADGYTF. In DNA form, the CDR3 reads TGCAGTGCTAGTCCAGGGGGCGCCGATGGCTACACCTTC.

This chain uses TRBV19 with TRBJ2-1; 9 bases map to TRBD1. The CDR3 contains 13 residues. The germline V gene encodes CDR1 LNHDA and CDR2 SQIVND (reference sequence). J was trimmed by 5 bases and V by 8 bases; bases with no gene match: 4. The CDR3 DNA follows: TGTGCCAGTCGACAGGGGGGAAACAATGAGCAGTTCTTC. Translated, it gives CASRQGGNNEQFF.

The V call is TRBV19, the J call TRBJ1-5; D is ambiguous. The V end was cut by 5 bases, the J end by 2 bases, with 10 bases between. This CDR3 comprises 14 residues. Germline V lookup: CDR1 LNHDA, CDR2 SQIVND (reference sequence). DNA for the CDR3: TGTGCCAGTAGTGGAGGAGTGGGCAATCAGCCCCAGCATTTT. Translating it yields CASSGGVGNQPQHF.

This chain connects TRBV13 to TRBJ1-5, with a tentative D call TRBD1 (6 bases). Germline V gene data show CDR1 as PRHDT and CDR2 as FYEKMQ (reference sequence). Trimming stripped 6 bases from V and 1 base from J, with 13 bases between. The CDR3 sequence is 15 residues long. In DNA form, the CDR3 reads TGTGCCAGCAGACAAAACAGGGACAGCAATCAGCCCCAGCATTTT. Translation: CASRQNRDSNQPQHF.

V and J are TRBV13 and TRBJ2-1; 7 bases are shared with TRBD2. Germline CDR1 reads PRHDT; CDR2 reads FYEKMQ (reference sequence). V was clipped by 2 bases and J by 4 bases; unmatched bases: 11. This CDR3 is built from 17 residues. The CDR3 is CASSLLMTRREYNEQFF. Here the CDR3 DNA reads TGTGCCAGCAGCTTATTGATGACGAGGCGGGAGTACAATGAGCAGTTCTTC.